The following is a T cell receptor (beta chain) sequence with its context. The antigen remains undetermined. Other nucleotide sequences in the sample specify the same CDR3. The sample originates from a study of shared clonotypes between healthy human individuals. Whole-study context: Three CD4 naive, three CD4 memory, two CD8 naive and one CD8 memory plate were used per donor. Study observations and caveats: The sharing of about 5% of naive CD4 clonotypes was seen across several donors. Tissue TCR repertoires likely differ from these blood-only repertoires.

The material for each subset, its genomic DNA, was split evenly across several immunoSEQ plates. Clones were read by immunoSEQ multiplex PCR, and TCRdb kept only the in-frame ones, dropping some. The sample yields 2 million to 2.5 million clones, 85% to 95% seen once. V was pared by 3 bases and J by 1 base, with 12 bases between. Germline values: CDR1 KGHSH, CDR2 LQKENI. This CDR3 has 15 amino acids. The chain joins TRBV18 to TRBJ1-1; D unresolved. This sequence was found in a man between 18 and 29 years old in good health. Some clones in this sample may be carry-over from other donors' samples. Sequenced input: naive CD4+ T cells from PBMCs. Subset defined: CD45RA+ positively selected. CDR3 sequence (DNA): TGTGCCAGCTCACCCTCCCGGGCAGGGAACACTGAAGCTTTCTTT. This encodes CASSPSRAGNTEAFF. The full variable domain, its missing parts supplied by reference TRBV18 and TRBJ1-1, is NAGVMQNPRHLVRRRGQEARLRCSPMKGHSHVYWYRQLPEEGLKFMVYLQKENIIDESGMPKERFSAEFPKEGPSILRIQQVVRGDSAAYFCASSPSRAGNTEAFFGQGTRLTVV.